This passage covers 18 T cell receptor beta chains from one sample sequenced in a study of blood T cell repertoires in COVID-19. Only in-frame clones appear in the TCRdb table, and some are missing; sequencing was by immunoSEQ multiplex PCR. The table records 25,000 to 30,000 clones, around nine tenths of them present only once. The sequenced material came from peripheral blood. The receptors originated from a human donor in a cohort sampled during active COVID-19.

CDR3 region: CASSPFGRELRREQFF. The CDR3 nucleotides are TGTGCCAGTAGCCCCTTTGGGCGGGAGCTCCGGCGTGAGCAGTTCTTC. The chain employs TRBV19 and TRBJ2-1; 7 bases line up with TRBD2. V lost 6 bases to trimming and J lost 9 bases; unmatched junction nucleotides: 17. The CDR3 length is 16 residues. Germline-derived CDR1 and CDR2 are LNHDA and SQIVND (reference sequence).

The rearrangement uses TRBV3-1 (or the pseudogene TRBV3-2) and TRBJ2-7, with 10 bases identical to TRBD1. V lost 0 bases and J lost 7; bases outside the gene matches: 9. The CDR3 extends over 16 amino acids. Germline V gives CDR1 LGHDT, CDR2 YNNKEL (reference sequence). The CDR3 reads CASSQDATGGSGEQYF. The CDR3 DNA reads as TGTGCCAGCAGCCAAGATGCGACAGGGGGCTCGGGAGAGCAGTACTTC.

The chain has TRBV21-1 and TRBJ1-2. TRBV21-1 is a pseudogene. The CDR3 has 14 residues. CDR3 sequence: CASSNRLRNYGYTF. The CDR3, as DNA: TGTGCCAGCAGCAATCGCTTACGGAACTATGGCTACACCTTC.

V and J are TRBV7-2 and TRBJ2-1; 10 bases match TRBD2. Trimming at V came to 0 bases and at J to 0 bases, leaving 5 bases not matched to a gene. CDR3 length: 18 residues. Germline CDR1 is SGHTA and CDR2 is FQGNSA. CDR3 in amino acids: CASSLAPLAGISYNEQFF. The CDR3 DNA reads TGTGCCAGCAGCTTAGCACCACTAGCGGGGATCTCCTACAATGAGCAGTTCTTC.

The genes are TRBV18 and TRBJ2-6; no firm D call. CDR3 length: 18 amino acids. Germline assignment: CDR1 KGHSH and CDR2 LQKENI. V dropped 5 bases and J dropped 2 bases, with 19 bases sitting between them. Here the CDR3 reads CASSLLGIPTPGANVLTF. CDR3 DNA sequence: TGTGCCAGCTCATTGCTAGGAATTCCAACCCCTGGGGCCAACGTCCTGACTTTC.

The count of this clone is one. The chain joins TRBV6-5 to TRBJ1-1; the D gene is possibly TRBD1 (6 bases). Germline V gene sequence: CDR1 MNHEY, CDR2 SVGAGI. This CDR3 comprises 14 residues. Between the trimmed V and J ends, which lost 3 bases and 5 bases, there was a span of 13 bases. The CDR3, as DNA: TGTGCCAGCAGTTATAGGGGGGGAGGGACTGAAGCTTTCTTT. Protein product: CASSYRGGGTEAFF.

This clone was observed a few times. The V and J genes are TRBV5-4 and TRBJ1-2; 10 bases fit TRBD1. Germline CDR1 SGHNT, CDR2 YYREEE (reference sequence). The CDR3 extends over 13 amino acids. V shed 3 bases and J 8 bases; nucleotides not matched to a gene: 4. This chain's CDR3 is CASSWTTGGGYTF. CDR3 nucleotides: TGTGCCAGCAGCTGGACGACAGGGGGCGGCTACACCTTC.

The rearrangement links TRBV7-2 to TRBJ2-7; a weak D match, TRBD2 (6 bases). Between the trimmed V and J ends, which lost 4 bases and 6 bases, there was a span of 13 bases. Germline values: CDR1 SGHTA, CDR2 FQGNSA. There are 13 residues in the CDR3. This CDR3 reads CASSSSAGREQYF. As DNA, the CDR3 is TGTGCCAGCAGCTCTAGCGCCGGGCGCGAGCAGTACTTC.

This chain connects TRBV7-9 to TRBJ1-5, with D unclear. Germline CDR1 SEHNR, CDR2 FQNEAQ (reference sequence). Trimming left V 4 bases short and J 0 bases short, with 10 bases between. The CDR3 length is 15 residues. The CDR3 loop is CASSYSRYSNQPQHF. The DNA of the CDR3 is TGTGCCAGCAGCTATTCGCGATATAGCAATCAGCCCCAGCATTTT. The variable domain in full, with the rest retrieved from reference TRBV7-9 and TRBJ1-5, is DTGVSQNPRHKITKRGQNVTFRCDPISEHNRLYWYRQTLGQGPEFLTYFQNEAQLEKSRLLSDRFSAERPKGSFSTLEIQRTEQGDSAMYLCASSYSRYSNQPQHFGDGTRLSIL.

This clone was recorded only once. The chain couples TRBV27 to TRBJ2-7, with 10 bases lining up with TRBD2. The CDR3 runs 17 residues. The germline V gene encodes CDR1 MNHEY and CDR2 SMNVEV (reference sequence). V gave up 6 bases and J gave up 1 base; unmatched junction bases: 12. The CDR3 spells CASRLQSGRAGSYEQYF. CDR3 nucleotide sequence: TGTGCCAGCAGACTTCAAAGCGGGAGGGCCGGTTCCTACGAGCAGTACTTC.

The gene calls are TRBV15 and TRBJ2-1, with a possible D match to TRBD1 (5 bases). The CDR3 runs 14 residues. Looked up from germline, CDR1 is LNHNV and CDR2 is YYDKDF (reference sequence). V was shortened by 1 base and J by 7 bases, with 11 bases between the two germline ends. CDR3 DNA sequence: TGTGCCACCAGCAGAGGGGCAGGGCCGAATGAGCAGTTCTTC. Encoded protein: CATSRGAGPNEQFF.

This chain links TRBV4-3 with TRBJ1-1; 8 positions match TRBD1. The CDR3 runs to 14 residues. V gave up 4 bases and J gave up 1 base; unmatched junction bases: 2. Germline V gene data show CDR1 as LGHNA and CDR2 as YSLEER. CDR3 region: CASSLGTGNTEAFF. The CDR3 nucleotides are TGCGCCAGCAGCCTAGGGACAGGGAACACTGAAGCTTTCTTT.

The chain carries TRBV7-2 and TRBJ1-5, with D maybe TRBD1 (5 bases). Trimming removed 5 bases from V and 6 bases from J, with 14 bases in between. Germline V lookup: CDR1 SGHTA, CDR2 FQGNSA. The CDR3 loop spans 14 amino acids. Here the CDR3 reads CASSPGITSQPQHF. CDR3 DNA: TGTGCCAGCAGCCCAGGGATCACAAGTCAGCCCCAGCATTTT.

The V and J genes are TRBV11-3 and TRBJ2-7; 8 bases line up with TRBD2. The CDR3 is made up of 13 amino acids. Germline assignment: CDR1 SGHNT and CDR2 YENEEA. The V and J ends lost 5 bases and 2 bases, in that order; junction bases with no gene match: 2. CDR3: CASSPGLAYEQYF. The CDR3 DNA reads TGTGCCAGCAGCCCGGGACTAGCCTACGAGCAGTACTTC.

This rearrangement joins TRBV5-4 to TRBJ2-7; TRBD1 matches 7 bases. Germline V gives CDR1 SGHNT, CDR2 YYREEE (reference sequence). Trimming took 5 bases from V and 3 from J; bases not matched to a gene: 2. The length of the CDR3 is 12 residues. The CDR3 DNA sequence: TGTGCCAGCAGAGGGACAGACTACGAGCAGTACTTC. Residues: CASRGTDYEQYF.

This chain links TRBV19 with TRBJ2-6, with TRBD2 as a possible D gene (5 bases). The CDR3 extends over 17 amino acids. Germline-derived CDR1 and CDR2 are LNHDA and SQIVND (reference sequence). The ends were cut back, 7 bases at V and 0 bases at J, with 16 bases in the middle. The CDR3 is CASTYLGSTSGANVLTF. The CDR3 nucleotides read TGTGCCAGTACTTATCTGGGGAGTACCTCTGGGGCCAACGTCCTGACTTTC.

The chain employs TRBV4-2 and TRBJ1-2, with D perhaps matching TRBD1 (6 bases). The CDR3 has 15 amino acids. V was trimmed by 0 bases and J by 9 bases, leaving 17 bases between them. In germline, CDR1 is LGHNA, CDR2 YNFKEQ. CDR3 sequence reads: CASSQDVQGGGSYTF. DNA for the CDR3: TGTGCCAGCAGCCAAGATGTGCAGGGAGGGGGAAGCTACACCTTC.

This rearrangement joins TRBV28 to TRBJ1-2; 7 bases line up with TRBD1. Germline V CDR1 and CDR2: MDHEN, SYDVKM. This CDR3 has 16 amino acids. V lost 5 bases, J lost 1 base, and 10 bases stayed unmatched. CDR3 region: CASSDTPGQSNYGYTF. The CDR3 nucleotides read TGTGCCAGCAGTGATACGCCGGGACAGAGTAACTATGGCTACACCTTC.